One and the same sample provided the 30 T cell receptor beta chains below, sequenced in a study of shared clonotypes between healthy human individuals. Clones were sequenced by immunoSEQ multiplex PCR, and TCRdb holds only the in-frame ones, with some missing. The table shows 2,500,000 or so clones, with more than 85% occurring only once. Sequencing input: naive CD4+ T cells from PBMCs. The subset here: CD45RA+ positively selected. Receptors were obtained from a man aged 18-30 years in good health. Some clones in this sample may be carry-over from other donors' samples.

The V gene is TRBV5-1, the J gene TRBJ2-3; D is ambiguous. The CDR3 extends over 15 amino acids. Per germline, CDR1 SGHRS and CDR2 YFSETQ. The V end lost 0 bases, the J end lost 0 bases, and 8 bases lay between the germline ends. The DNA for the CDR3 is TGCGCCAGCAGCTTGGCCAATCCGAGCACAGATACGCAGTATTTT. Protein product: CASSLANPSTDTQYF.

For this clone: Other DNA variants within this sample encode the same CDR3. The chain employs TRBV7-2 and TRBJ2-3; the D gene is possibly TRBD1 (5 bases). Trimming took 3 bases from V and 2 from J, leaving 9 bases between them. CDR1 is SGHTA and CDR2 is FQGNSA in the germline V gene. This CDR3 has 14 residues. The CDR3 DNA reads as TGTGCCAGCAGCTTGTCCAGGGCCACAGATACGCAGTATTTT. Its protein is CASSLSRATDTQYF.

The V call is TRBV29-1, the J call TRBJ2-2; D unclear. Germline CDR1 is SQVTM and CDR2 is ANQGSEA. V was shortened by 4 bases and J by 8 bases, with 11 bases between the two germline ends. The CDR3 extends over 12 amino acids. CDR3 sequence (DNA): TGCAGCGTTGTTTTGGGTTCTGGGGAGCTGTTTTTT. It is translated as CSVVLGSGELFF.

This sequence joins TRBV4-1 and TRBJ1-1, with 9 bases aligning to TRBD1. The V and J ends lost 2 bases and 11 bases, in that order; junction bases with no gene match: 6. CDR1 is MGHRA, CDR2 YSYEKL, per germline. CDR3 size: 13 residues. CDR3: CASSQTGGVGAFF. The DNA for the CDR3 is TGCGCCAGCAGCCAAACAGGGGGCGTAGGGGCTTTCTTT.

The chain carries TRBV28 and TRBJ2-6, with D possibly TRBD2 on 5 matching bases. CDR1 MDHEN and CDR2 SYDVKM come from the germline V gene. The V and J ends lost 5 bases and 3 bases respectively, with 11 bases between them. The CDR3 length is 15 residues. CDR3 residues: CASSPWAGGANVLTF. The CDR3 nucleotides read TGTGCCAGCAGTCCGTGGGCGGGTGGGGCCAACGTCCTGACTTTC.

The chain combines TRBV7-8 with TRBJ2-1; TRBD2 agrees at 10 bases. V trimming: 0 bases; J trimming: 2 bases; junction bases outside the gene matches: 1. The CDR3 loop spans 16 amino acids. Germline loops: CDR1 SGHVS, CDR2 FQNEAQ. The CDR3 DNA follows: TGTGCCAGCAGCTTAGCGAGCGGGAGGGCCTACAATGAGCAGTTCTTC. It is translated as CASSLASGRAYNEQFF.

This clone has only a few counts. The chain links TRBV19 to TRBJ1-2; 7 bases are a match to TRBD1. Germline V gene data show CDR1 as LNHDA and CDR2 as SQIVND (reference sequence). Trimming took 3 bases from V and 4 from J; bases not matched to a gene: 5. The CDR3 is 14 amino acids. CDR3 nucleotide sequence: TGTGCCAGTAGTATCGGGACAGCAACCTATGGCTACACCTTC. This encodes CASSIGTATYGYTF. The full variable domain, its missing parts supplied by reference TRBV19 and TRBJ1-2, is DGGITQSPKYLFRKEGQNVTLSCEQNLNHDAMYWYRQDPGQGLRLIYYSQIVNDFQKGDIAEGYSVSREKKESFPLTVTSAQKNPTAFYLCASSIGTATYGYTFGSGTRLTVV.

The count of this clone is one. The chain joins TRBV11-2 to TRBJ2-5; TRBD1 matches at 7 bases. CDR1 is SGHAT, CDR2 FQNNGV, per germline. V lost 5 bases and J lost 5; bases outside the gene matches: 11. The CDR3 covers 15 residues. CDR3 nucleotides: TGTGCCAGCAGCGGCCGGGACAGTGCATACGAGACCCAGTACTTC. It codes for CASSGRDSAYETQYF.

The genes are TRBV11-2 and TRBJ2-3; 9 bases map to TRBD2. CDR3 length: 16 residues. Germline CDR1 SGHAT, CDR2 FQNNGV. Germline trimming cut 1 base from V and 6 bases from J; bases unmatched to any gene: 8. CDR3 region: CASSLAGGRAMDTQYF. The CDR3, as DNA: TGTGCCAGCAGCTTAGCAGGCGGGAGGGCCATGGATACGCAGTATTTT.

This chain links TRBV28 with TRBJ1-1; TRBD1 might be the D (6 bases). This CDR3 is 14 amino acids long. Looked up from germline, CDR1 is MDHEN and CDR2 is SYDVKM. V shed 5 bases and J shed 1 base, with 11 bases lying between them. The CDR3 reads CASSPIQGNTEAFF. CDR3 in DNA: TGTGCCAGCAGTCCCATACAGGGGAACACTGAAGCTTTCTTT.

This chain uses TRBV9 with TRBJ1-1; the D gene is possibly TRBD1 (5 bases). Per germline, CDR1 SGDLS and CDR2 YYNGEE. V lost 4 bases and J lost 1, with 14 bases in between. The CDR3 consists of 15 residues. The CDR3 protein is CASSQRGGPNTEAFF. In DNA form, the CDR3 reads TGTGCCAGCAGCCAACGCGGGGGTCCGAACACTGAAGCTTTCTTT.

V usage is TRBV5-1 and J usage is TRBJ2-7, with D unresolved. V dropped 5 bases and J dropped 3 bases, with 21 bases sitting between them. CDR1 and CDR2 from the germline V gene are SGHRS and YFSETQ. There are 16 residues in the CDR3. CDR3 residues: CASRSGSMQRYYEQYF. CDR3 nucleotide sequence: TGCGCCAGCAGATCAGGTAGTATGCAGAGATACTACGAGCAGTACTTC.

The chain joins TRBV5-1 to TRBJ1-4, with TRBD1 as a possible D gene (5 bases). This CDR3 contains 15 residues. V lost 0 bases, J lost 4 bases, and 10 bases lay in between. Germline-derived CDR1 and CDR2 are SGHRS and YFSETQ. The CDR3 bases are TGCGCCAGCAGCTTGGAAGGGGCTTATAATGAAAAACTGTTTTTT. This gives the protein CASSLEGAYNEKLFF.

This clone has just one count. The chain joins TRBV9 to TRBJ1-1; the match to TRBD1 covers 12 bases. The length of the CDR3 is 16 residues. CDR1 is SGDLS and CDR2 is YYNGEE in the germline V gene. V trimming: 4 bases; J trimming: 4 bases; junction bases outside the gene matches: 8. For the CDR3, the DNA is TGTGCCAGCAGCCTCGTGGGACAGGGGGCGAGCACTGAAGCTTTCTTT. Translation gives CASSLVGQGASTEAFF.

The chain links TRBV18 to TRBJ2-2, with D tentatively TRBD1 (6 bases). This CDR3 comprises 15 residues. V lost 4 bases to trimming and J lost 4 bases, with 13 bases between them. CDR1 is KGHSH and CDR2 is LQKENI in the germline V gene. The CDR3 spells CASSQGQGTTGELFF. In nucleotides, the CDR3 is TGTGCCAGCTCACAAGGTCAGGGGACCACCGGGGAGCTGTTTTTT.

The chain is built from TRBV19 and TRBJ2-7; 11 nucleotides match TRBD2. The CDR3 consists of 15 residues. CDR1 is LNHDA, CDR2 SQIVND, per germline (reference sequence). The J segment lost 5 bases and the V segment lost 3 bases, leaving 6 bases of the junction unmatched. The chain's CDR3 is CASSIGSGRAHEQYF. The CDR3 DNA sequence: TGTGCCAGTAGTATCGGTAGCGGGAGGGCCCACGAGCAGTACTTC.

The V and J genes are TRBV5-6 and TRBJ2-5, with TRBD1 identical over 8 bases. The CDR3 sequence is 14 residues long. The V gene's germline CDR1 is SGHDT and CDR2 YYEEEE. J lost 6 bases, V lost 6 bases, and 10 bases had no gene match. CDR3 region: CASTNGQGRKTQYF. The CDR3 nucleotides read TGTGCCAGCACCAACGGACAGGGTCGAAAGACCCAGTACTTC.

The chain links TRBV11-3 to TRBJ2-1; D is undetermined. This CDR3 has 14 residues. Trimming took 1 base from V and 9 from J, leaving 13 bases between them. The germline gives CDR1 SGHNT, CDR2 YENEEA. The chain's CDR3 is CASSLVGEWGEQFF. CDR3 sequence (DNA): TGTGCCAGCAGCTTAGTTGGCGAGTGGGGTGAGCAGTTCTTC.

This clone was seen a single time. This chain connects TRBV5-1 to TRBJ2-2; 10 nucleotides agree with TRBD1. The CDR3 is 17 amino acids. The ends lost 3 bases at V and 6 bases at J; junction bases unmatched: 11. Germline CDR1 and CDR2: SGHRS and YFSETQ. The CDR3 region is CASSYDRGRLGPGELFF. The CDR3 DNA reads as TGCGCCAGCAGCTACGACAGGGGGCGGTTAGGGCCCGGGGAGCTGTTTTTT.

The V call is TRBV5-1, the J call TRBJ2-5; D not certain. Looked up from germline, CDR1 is SGHRS and CDR2 is YFSETQ. V was shortened by 6 bases and J by 5 bases, with 14 bases between the two germline ends. The CDR3 spans 13 residues. The chain's CDR3 is CASNPGTVETQYF. CDR3 DNA: TGCGCCAGCAACCCCGGCACCGTTGAGACCCAGTACTTC.

V gene TRBV5-4 combines with J gene TRBJ2-5; TRBD2 aligns across 13 bases. The DNA end favors TRBJ2-7, so the J call may be wrong. The CDR3 length is 16 residues. Per the germline V gene, CDR1 is SGHNT and CDR2 is YYREEE (reference sequence). CDR3 protein: CASSVGLAGASYEQYF. CDR3 in DNA: TGTGCCAGCAGCGTCGGACTAGCGGGAGCTAGCTACGAGCAGTACTTC.

This clone has only one observation. Here the CDR3 reads CASSFSQGGSTPGTEAFF. As DNA, the CDR3 is TGCGCCAGCAGCTTCTCACAAGGGGGAAGTACCCCAGGCACTGAAGCTTTCTTT. The chain is built from TRBV5-1 and TRBJ1-1; perhaps TRBD1 as D (6 bases). Trimming pared 2 bases from V and 4 bases from J, leaving 24 bases between. Germline-derived CDR1 and CDR2 are SGHRS and YFSETQ. This CDR3 is built from 18 residues.

This rearrangement joins TRBV6-6 to TRBJ1-1; no definite D call. Trimming pared 6 bases from V and 3 bases from J, leaving 11 bases between. CDR3 length equals 13 residues. The germline V gene has CDR1 MNHNY and CDR2 SVGAGI (reference sequence). The CDR3 coding sequence is TGTGCCAGCAGCCGCGGTGGGGACACTGAAGCTTTCTTT. Its protein is CASSRGGDTEAFF.

This clone was recorded once. The gene calls are TRBV7-9 and TRBJ2-7; 7 bases map to TRBD2. V gave up 1 base and J gave up 5 bases; unmatched junction bases: 8. Germline CDR1 SEHNR, CDR2 FQNEAQ (reference sequence). CDR3 length: 15 amino acids. The CDR3 nucleotides read TGTGCCAGCAGCTTAGGGCGGGAGACTAACCACGAGCAGTACTTC. Amino acid sequence: CASSLGRETNHEQYF.

This chain joins TRBV10-2 and TRBJ2-1; no definite D call. V lost 2 bases to trimming and J lost 10 bases, with 12 bases between them. The CDR3 runs to 13 residues. CDR1 WSHSY and CDR2 SAAADI come from the germline V gene. CDR3 in amino acids: CASSEPVRLEQFF. The CDR3 DNA is TGCGCCAGCAGTGAGCCGGTCCGGCTCGAGCAGTTCTTC.

This chain uses TRBV28 with TRBJ2-2; D gene unclear. This CDR3 spans 13 amino acids. Trimming removed 5 bases at V and 5 bases at J, with 9 bases between. Germline V lookup: CDR1 MDHEN, CDR2 SYDVKM. Here the CDR3 DNA reads TGTGCCAGCAGTGGAAGGGTTACCGGGGAGCTGTTTTTT. It translates to CASSGRVTGELFF. Variable domain in full (rest from reference TRBV28 and TRBJ2-2): DVKVTQSSRYLVKRTGEKVFLECVQDMDHENMFWYRQDPGLGLRLIYFSYDVKMKEKGDIPEGYSVSREKKERFSLILESASTNQTSMYLCASSGRVTGELFFGEGSRLTVL.

The chain uses TRBV5-1 and TRBJ2-1; 10 nucleotides align to TRBD2. V lost 6 bases and J lost 9; bases outside the gene matches: 15. Germline CDR1 and CDR2: SGHRS and YFSETQ. The CDR3 extends over 16 amino acids. In nucleotides, the CDR3 is TGCGCCAGCATGCAAGGGCCTAGCGGGAGACGAAGTGAGCAGTTCTTC. It encodes CASMQGPSGRRSEQFF.

The chain joins TRBV5-1 to TRBJ2-1, with a possible D match to TRBD2 (5 bases). Trimming left V 3 bases short and J 13 bases short, with 11 bases between. The CDR3 extends over 11 amino acids. The germline gives CDR1 SGHRS, CDR2 YFSETQ. The CDR3 sequence: CASSSGLDQFF. In DNA, the CDR3 is TGCGCCAGCAGCTCCGGACTCGACCAGTTCTTC.

V usage is TRBV5-1 and J usage is TRBJ2-7; maybe TRBD2 (5 bases). The CDR3 extends over 13 amino acids. The V gene lost 1 base and the J gene lost 3 bases, with 8 bases spanning the gap. Germline CDR1 and CDR2: SGHRS and YFSETQ. The CDR3 loop reads CASSLSSDYEQYF. As DNA, the CDR3 is TGCGCCAGCAGCTTGAGTAGCGACTACGAGCAGTACTTC.

The chain recombines TRBV2 with TRBJ2-7, with 7 bases that match TRBD1. V lost 6 bases, J lost 2 bases, and 10 bases stayed unmatched. Germline-derived CDR1 and CDR2 are SNHLY and FYNNEI. The CDR3 has 15 residues. For the CDR3, the DNA is TGTGCCAGCAGAAATACCGGGACAGAGCCCTACGAGCAGTACTTC. Its translation: CASRNTGTEPYEQYF.